Below, 26 T cell receptor beta chains from the same sample are listed, as sequenced in a study of blood T cell repertoires in COVID-19. Data came from immunoSEQ multiplex PCR; TCRdb stores just in-frame clones and leaves some out. The profile covers roughly 200,000 clones, with 88% appearing a single time and around 6% taken by the ten largest. Sequencing input: peripheral blood. Receptors were obtained from a man between 35 and 55 years old with active or convalescent COVID-19.

J is TRBJ2-1 and V is TRBV2; possible D gene TRBD2, 6 bases. V was shortened by 6 bases and J by 2 bases, with 11 bases between the two germline ends. The CDR3 consists of 14 residues. From germline, CDR1 is SNHLY and CDR2 FYNNEI. The CDR3 DNA follows: TGTGCCAGCAGGGAGGGACGGACCTACAATGAGCAGTTCTTC. Its protein product is CASREGRTYNEQFF.

V and J are TRBV30 and TRBJ1-1; 7 bases are a match to TRBD1. This CDR3 has 11 residues. Germline V gene sequence: CDR1 GTSNPN, CDR2 SVGIG (reference sequence). With V trimmed by 5 bases and J by 8 bases, 5 bases remained unmatched. The CDR3 sequence: CAWDRAKEAFF. CDR3 nucleotides: TGTGCCTGGGACAGGGCGAAGGAAGCTTTCTTT.

The chain joins TRBV2 to TRBJ1-5; D gene uncertain. Trimming took off 6 bases at V and 5 bases at J, with 11 bases between the two ends. This CDR3 is built from 13 residues. Looked up from germline, CDR1 is SNHLY and CDR2 is FYNNEI. CDR3 in amino acids: CASRDGFYQPQHF. In DNA, the CDR3 is TGTGCCAGCAGAGACGGGTTCTATCAGCCCCAGCATTTT.

V gene TRBV7-2 combines with J gene TRBJ2-6; D not certain. CDR1 is SGHTA, CDR2 FQGNSA, per germline. The CDR3 sequence is 16 residues long. Trimming took 5 bases from V and 4 from J, leaving 15 bases between them. DNA for the CDR3: TGTGCCAGCAGCCCAGCCCCCAGCGCCGGGGCCAACGTCCTGACTTTC. Translating gives CASSPAPSAGANVLTF.

The chain joins TRBV30 to TRBJ2-1; 7 bases fit TRBD2. CDR1 and CDR2 from the germline V gene are GTSNPN and SVGIG (reference sequence). This CDR3 is 13 amino acids long. V lost 3 bases to trimming and J lost 6 bases; unmatched junction nucleotides: 5. The CDR3 protein is CAWRSSSGNEQFF. The CDR3, as DNA: TGTGCCTGGAGATCGTCTAGCGGCAATGAGCAGTTCTTC.

This clone was counted a single time. The chain uses TRBV19 and TRBJ2-7; 12 bases agree with TRBD1. With 4 bases clipped from V and 5 bases from J, the junction kept 9 bases outside the gene matches. CDR1 LNHDA and CDR2 SQIVND come from the germline V gene (reference sequence). This CDR3 has 16 residues. CDR3 sequence (DNA): TGTGCCAGTAGTAAAATAAGGGACAGGGGGCGTCACGAGCAGTACTTC. Translating gives CASSKIRDRGRHEQYF.

The chain joins TRBV25-1 to TRBJ2-3; 12 bases match TRBD2. Per the germline V gene, CDR1 is MGHDK and CDR2 is SYGVNS. CDR3 size: 15 residues. After removal of 4 bases from V and 6 bases from J, the junction contained 5 bases not matched to a gene. CDR3 in amino acids: CASSGLAGVSDTQYF. CDR3 in DNA: TGTGCCAGCAGTGGACTAGCGGGAGTCTCGGATACGCAGTATTTT.

The chain carries TRBV6-1 and TRBJ1-2; the D gene is possibly TRBD1 (5 bases). The CDR3 length is 15 residues. CDR1 MNHNS and CDR2 SASEGT come from the germline V gene. Trimming pared 1 base from V and 2 bases from J, leaving 11 bases between. For the CDR3, the DNA is TGTGCCAGCAGTGAAGGTCCAGGGTCCAACTATGGCTACACCTTC. It is translated as CASSEGPGSNYGYTF.

The chain joins TRBV11-3 to TRBJ1-1; 7 bases map to TRBD1. V lost 5 bases to trimming and J lost 1 base; unmatched junction nucleotides: 4. The CDR3 consists of 14 residues. Germline CDR1 SGHNT, CDR2 YENEEA. The CDR3 reads CASSLRTGNTEAFF. CDR3 coding DNA: TGTGCCAGCAGCCTCCGGACAGGGAACACTGAAGCTTTCTTT.

The chain has TRBV28 and TRBJ1-5; no firm D call. V shed 8 bases and J shed 7 bases, with 15 bases lying between them. Germline CDR1 MDHEN, CDR2 SYDVKM. The CDR3 is 13 amino acids. For the CDR3, the DNA is TGTGCCAGCCAAGACTATGCGGGCCAGCCCCAGCATTTT. Translation gives CASQDYAGQPQHF.

The chain is built from TRBV28 and TRBJ1-2, with TRBD1 matching over 10 bases. The CDR3 runs 14 residues. V trimming: 3 bases; J trimming: 7 bases; junction bases outside the gene matches: 5. CDR1 MDHEN and CDR2 SYDVKM come from the germline V gene. CDR3 amino acids: CASSFDDRGLGYTF. CDR3 DNA sequence: TGTGCCAGCAGTTTCGACGACAGGGGGCTTGGCTACACCTTC.

Written as DNA, the CDR3 is TGCAGCGTTGGTCACAGGGGCTCCTACAATGAGCAGTTCTTC. As protein: CSVGHRGSYNEQFF. This rearrangement joins TRBV29-1 to TRBJ2-1; 7 bases fit TRBD1. Germline V gene data show CDR1 as SQVTM and CDR2 as ANQGSEA. There are 14 residues in the CDR3. Trimming removed 4 bases from V and 0 bases from J; junction bases left unmatched: 3.

The CDR3 nucleotides read TGTGCCACCAGTGATTTTCGGAACACCGGGGAGCTGTTTTTT. Its translation: CATSDFRNTGELFF. The chain uses TRBV24-1 and TRBJ2-2; no firm D call. This CDR3 comprises 14 residues. Germline V lookup: CDR1 KGHDR, CDR2 SFDVKD. V was pared by 1 base and J by 1 base, with 3 bases between.

This clone was picked up one time. The chain is built from TRBV28 and TRBJ1-2, with D maybe TRBD1 (5 bases). This CDR3 is built from 14 residues. Germline-derived CDR1 and CDR2 are MDHEN and SYDVKM. V was shortened by 5 bases and J by 10 bases, with 20 bases between the two germline ends. The chain's CDR3 is CASSVRRGKSSYTF. The CDR3 region has the DNA TGTGCCAGCAGTGTCCGGAGGGGTAAGAGTTCCTACACCTTC.

The chain combines TRBV10-3 with TRBJ1-4, with D possibly TRBD1 on 6 matching bases. The CDR3 runs to 14 residues. Germline V CDR1 and CDR2: ENHRY, SYGVKD. With 6 bases removed from V and 1 base from J, the gap between germline ends came to 9 bases. The CDR3 protein is CAIRATGTNEKLFF. DNA for the CDR3: TGTGCCATCAGGGCGACAGGAACTAATGAAAAACTGTTTTTT.

This sequence joins TRBV18 and TRBJ2-2; 7 bases line up with TRBD1. Germline V gene lookup returns CDR1 KGHSH and CDR2 LQKENI. J lost 15 bases, V lost 4 bases, and 14 bases had no gene match. There are 14 residues in the CDR3. The CDR3 here is CASSHDRDSPMVFF. The CDR3 DNA follows: TGTGCCAGCTCACACGACCGGGACAGCCCTATGGTGTTTTTT.

The chain combines TRBV19 with TRBJ1-5; weak D call: TRBD1 (5 bases). CDR1 LNHDA and CDR2 SQIVND come from the germline V gene (reference sequence). This CDR3 has 15 residues. V lost 1 base and J 1 base, leaving 8 bases between the germline ends. The CDR3 bases are TGTGCCAGTAGTATAGCGACAGCCAGCAATCAGCCCCAGCATTTT. Its translation is CASSIATASNQPQHF.

J is TRBJ1-5 and V is TRBV4-2; 9 bases map to TRBD1. This CDR3 is 15 amino acids long. Trimming cost V 1 base and J 7 bases; bases outside gene matches: 5. CDR1 and CDR2 (germline): LGHNA, YNFKEQ. The CDR3 protein is CASSQVGQGQQPQHF. The DNA of the CDR3 is TGTGCCAGCAGCCAAGTGGGACAGGGCCAACAGCCCCAGCATTTT.

The chain links TRBV29-1 to TRBJ1-1, with TRBD1 matching 9 bases. The V gene end was trimmed by 3 bases and the J gene end by 5 bases; junction bases not matched to a gene: 1. The CDR3 consists of 12 residues. Germline V CDR1 and CDR2: SQVTM, ANQGSEA. Written as DNA, the CDR3 is TGCAGCGTTGATGACAGGGGGACTGAAGCTTTCTTT. Translation: CSVDDRGTEAFF.

V and J are TRBV3-1 (or the pseudogene TRBV3-2) and TRBJ2-3, with 11 bases fitting TRBD1. The CDR3 is 16 residues long. The germline CDR1 and CDR2 sequences are LGHDT and YNNKEL (reference sequence). After removal of 5 bases from V and 5 bases from J, the junction contained 9 bases not matched to a gene. The CDR3 reads CASSENRDRGEDTQYF. The CDR3 DNA reads as TGTGCCAGCAGCGAAAACCGGGACAGGGGGGAAGATACGCAGTATTTT.

The sample holds one count of this clone. The chain combines TRBV18 with TRBJ2-7, with D possibly being TRBD1 (5 bases). V lost 5 bases and J 2 bases, leaving 10 bases between the germline ends. The CDR3 has 13 residues. Germline CDR1 KGHSH, CDR2 LQKENI. CDR3 region: CASSSDRPYEQYF. The CDR3 region has the DNA TGTGCCAGCTCATCAGACAGACCCTACGAGCAGTACTTC.

This clone was seen just once. The J gene is TRBJ2-7, the V gene TRBV5-6, with 10 bases matching TRBD1. Unmatched junction bases numbered 5, after V lost 0 bases and J lost 2 bases. The CDR3 is 16 amino acids. Germline-derived CDR1 and CDR2 are SGHDT and YYEEEE. CDR3 DNA sequence: TGTGCCAGCAGCTTGGGAACCGGGACAGGGGCCTACGAGCAGTACTTC. Residues: CASSLGTGTGAYEQYF.

This chain uses TRBV4-1 with TRBJ2-7, with 8 bases fitting TRBD1. V lost 5 bases and J lost 2; bases outside the gene matches: 8. This CDR3 spans 15 amino acids. Germline V gene data show CDR1 as MGHRA and CDR2 as YSYEKL. The DNA for the CDR3 is TGCGCCAGCAGCTCCGACAGGGGAATTCCCTACGAGCAGTACTTC. Protein product: CASSSDRGIPYEQYF.

The V call is TRBV5-1, the J call TRBJ2-3; TRBD2 is a possible D gene (6 bases). In germline, CDR1 is SGHRS, CDR2 YFSETQ. The germline V and J ends were trimmed by 3 bases and 5 bases, with 16 bases remaining between them. The CDR3 is 15 residues long. CDR3 loop: CASSSEPAGGDTQYF. The DNA for the CDR3 is TGCGCCAGCAGCTCGGAACCCGCCGGGGGAGATACGCAGTATTTT.

The rearrangement joins TRBV7-9 to TRBJ2-3, with 13 bases fitting TRBD2. Germline loops: CDR1 SEHNR, CDR2 FQNEAQ (reference sequence). The CDR3 sequence is 16 residues long. V lost 8 bases to trimming and J lost 1 base; unmatched junction nucleotides: 6. The CDR3 DNA is TGTGCCAGCCAAATAGGACTAGCGGGAGGCACAGATACGCAGTATTTT. Encoded protein: CASQIGLAGGTDTQYF.

The table lists this clone with a count of one. V gene TRBV28 combines with J gene TRBJ2-2; D is unresolved. CDR1 MDHEN and CDR2 SYDVKM come from the germline V gene. The V and J ends lost 2 bases and 7 bases respectively, with 14 bases between them. The CDR3 contains 15 residues. The chain's CDR3 is CASSLVPEQDGELFF. In DNA form, the CDR3 reads TGTGCCAGCAGTTTAGTACCCGAGCAGGACGGGGAGCTGTTTTTT. Full variable domain (remainder filled in from reference TRBV28 and TRBJ2-2): DVKVTQSSRYLVKRTGEKVFLECVQDMDHENMFWYRQDPGLGLRLIYFSYDVKMKEKGDIPEGYSVSREKKERFSLILESASTNQTSMYLCASSLVPEQDGELFFGEGSRLTVL.